The T cell receptor beta chain described here comes from a study of shared clonotypes between healthy human individuals. Turning to this clone: What it binds is unknown.

Produced via immunoSEQ multiplex PCR; TCRdb's table is partial and in-frame only. Of about 2.4 million clones in the sample, over 85% were seen once. The donors, healthy adults who were HIV-negative, had experienced no recent acute infections or vaccinations. Those who donated, Caucasian adults without exception, all lived in Nashville, Tennessee. The study separated CD4+ cells into CD45RA+ naive and CD45RA-negative memory subsets. CDR3 length: 16 residues. Trimming at V came to 1 base and at J to 4 bases, leaving 7 bases not matched to a gene. From germline, CDR1 is LGHNA and CDR2 YNFKEQ. Study-level points and caveats: Several donors held about 5.1% of naive CD4 clonotypes in common.

The chain uses TRBV4-2 and TRBJ2-7; TRBD2 aligns across 10 bases. The sequence derives from a man aged 18-30 years in good health. Some clones in this sample may be carry-over from other donors' samples. What was sequenced was naive CD4+ T cells from PBMCs. Subset given: CD45RA+ positively selected. CDR3: CASSQVSGTSAYEQYF. The CDR3 DNA reads as TGTGCCAGCAGCCAAGTTTCTGGGACTAGCGCTTACGAGCAGTACTTC.